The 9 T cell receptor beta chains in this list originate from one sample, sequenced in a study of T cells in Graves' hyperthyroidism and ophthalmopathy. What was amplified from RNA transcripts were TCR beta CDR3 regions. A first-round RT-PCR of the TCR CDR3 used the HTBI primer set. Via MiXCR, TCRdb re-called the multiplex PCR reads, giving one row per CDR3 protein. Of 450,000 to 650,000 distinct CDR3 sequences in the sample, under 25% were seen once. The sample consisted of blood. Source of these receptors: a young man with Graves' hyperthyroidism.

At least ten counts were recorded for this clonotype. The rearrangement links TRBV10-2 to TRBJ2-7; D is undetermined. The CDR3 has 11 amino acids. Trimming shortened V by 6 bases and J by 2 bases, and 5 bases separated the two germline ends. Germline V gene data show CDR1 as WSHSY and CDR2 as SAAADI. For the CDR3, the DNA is TGCGCCAGCAGAGAGGCCTACGAGCAGTACTTC. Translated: CASREAYEQYF.

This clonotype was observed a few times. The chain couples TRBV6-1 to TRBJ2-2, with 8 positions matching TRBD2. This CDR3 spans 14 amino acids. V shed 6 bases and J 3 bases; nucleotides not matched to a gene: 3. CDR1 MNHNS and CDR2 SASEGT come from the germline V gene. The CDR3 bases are TGTGCCAGCAGGCGGGGGGATTACACCGGGGAGCTGTTTTTT. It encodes CASRRGDYTGELFF.

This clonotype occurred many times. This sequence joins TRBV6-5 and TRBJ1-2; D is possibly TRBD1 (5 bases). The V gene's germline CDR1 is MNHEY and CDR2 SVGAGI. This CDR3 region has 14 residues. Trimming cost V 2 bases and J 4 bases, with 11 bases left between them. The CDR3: CASSYGDRGYGYTF. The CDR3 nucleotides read TGTGCCAGCAGTTACGGGGACCGGGGCTATGGCTACACCTTC.

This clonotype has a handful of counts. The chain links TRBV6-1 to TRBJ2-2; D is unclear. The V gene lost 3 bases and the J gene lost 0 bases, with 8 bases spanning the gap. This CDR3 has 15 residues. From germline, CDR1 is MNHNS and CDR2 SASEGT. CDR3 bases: TGTGCCAGCAGTGAGGGTACAACGAACACCGGGGAGCTGTTTTTT. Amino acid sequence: CASSEGTTNTGELFF.

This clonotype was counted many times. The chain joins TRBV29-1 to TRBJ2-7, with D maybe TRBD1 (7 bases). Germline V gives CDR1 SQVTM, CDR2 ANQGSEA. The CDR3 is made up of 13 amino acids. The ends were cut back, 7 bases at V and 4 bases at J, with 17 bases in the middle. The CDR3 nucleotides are TGCAGCGCCAGGGGGGCTTCCGGGTACGAGCAGTACTTC. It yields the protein CSARGASGYEQYF.

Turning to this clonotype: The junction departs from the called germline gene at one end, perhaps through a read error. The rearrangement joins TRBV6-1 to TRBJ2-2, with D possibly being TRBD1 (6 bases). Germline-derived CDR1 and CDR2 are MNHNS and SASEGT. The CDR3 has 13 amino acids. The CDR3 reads CASGDRNTRELFF. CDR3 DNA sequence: TGTGCCAGCGGAGACAGGAACACCAGGGAGCTGTTTTTT.

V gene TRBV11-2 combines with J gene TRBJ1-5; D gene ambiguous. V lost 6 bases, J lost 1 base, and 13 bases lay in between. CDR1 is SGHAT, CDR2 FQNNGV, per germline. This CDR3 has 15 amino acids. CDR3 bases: TGTGCCAGCAGTTTTATGACCGGCAGCAATCAGCCCCAGCATTTT. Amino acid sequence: CASSFMTGSNQPQHF. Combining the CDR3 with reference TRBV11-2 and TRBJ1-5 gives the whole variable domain EAGVAQSPRYKIIEKRQSVAFWCNPISGHATLYWYQQILGQGPKLLIQFQNNGVVDDSQLPKDRFSAERLKGVDSTLKIQPAKLEDSAVYLCASSFMTGSNQPQHFGDGTRLSIL.

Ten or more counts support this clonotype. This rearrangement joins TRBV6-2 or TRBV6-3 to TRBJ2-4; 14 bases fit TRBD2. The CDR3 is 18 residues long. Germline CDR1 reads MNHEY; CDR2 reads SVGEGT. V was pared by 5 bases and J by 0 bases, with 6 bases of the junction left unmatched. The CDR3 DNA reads TGTGCCAGCAGTAACGGGACTAGCGGGGGCGCAGCCAAAAACATTCAGTACTTC. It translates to CASSNGTSGGAAKNIQYF.

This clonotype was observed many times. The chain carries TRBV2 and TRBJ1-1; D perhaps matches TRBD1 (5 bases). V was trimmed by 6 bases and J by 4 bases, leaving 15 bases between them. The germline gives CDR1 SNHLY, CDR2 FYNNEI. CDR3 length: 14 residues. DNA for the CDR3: TGTGCCAGCAGCCGTGCGGCGGGGGTCACTGAAGCTTTCTTT. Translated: CASSRAAGVTEAFF.